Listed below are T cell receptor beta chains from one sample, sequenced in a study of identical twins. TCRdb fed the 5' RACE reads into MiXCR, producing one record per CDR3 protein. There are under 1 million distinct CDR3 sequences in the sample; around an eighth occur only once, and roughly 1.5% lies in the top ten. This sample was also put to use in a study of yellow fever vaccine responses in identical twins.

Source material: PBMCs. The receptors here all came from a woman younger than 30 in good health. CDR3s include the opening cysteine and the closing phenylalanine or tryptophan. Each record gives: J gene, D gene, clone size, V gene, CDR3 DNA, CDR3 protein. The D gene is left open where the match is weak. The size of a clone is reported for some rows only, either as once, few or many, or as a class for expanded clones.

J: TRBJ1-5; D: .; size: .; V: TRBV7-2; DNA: TGTGCCAGCAGCCTCCTGGACGAAGAGGGACAGCCCCAGCATTTT; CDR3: CASSLLDEEGQPQHF
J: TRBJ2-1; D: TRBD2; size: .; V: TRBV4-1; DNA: TGCGCCAGCAGCCGCGGGACTAGCGGGGGCCAAAACTCCTACAATGAGCAGTTCTTC; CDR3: CASSRGTSGGQNSYNEQFF
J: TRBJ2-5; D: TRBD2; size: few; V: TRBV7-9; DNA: TGTGCCAGCAACCCTAGCGGGGGATACCAAGAGACCCAGTACTTC; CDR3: CASNPSGGYQETQYF
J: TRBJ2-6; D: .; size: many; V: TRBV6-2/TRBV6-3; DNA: TGTGCCAGCAGTTACTCGGGGTCGGCCGGGGCCAACGTCCTGACTTTC; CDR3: CASSYSGSAGANVLTF
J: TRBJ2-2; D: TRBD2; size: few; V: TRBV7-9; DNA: TGTGCCAGCAGCCCCTCTAGCGGGACCACCGGGGAGCTGTTTTTT; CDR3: CASSPSSGTTGELFF
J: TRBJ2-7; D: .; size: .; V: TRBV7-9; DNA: TGTGCCAGCAGCTTCCCAGGAGGCGAGCAGTACTTC; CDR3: CASSFPGGEQYF
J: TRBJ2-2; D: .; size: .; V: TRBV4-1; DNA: TGCGCCAGCAGCCCCACCGGGGCCCTATTCGACGGGGAGCTGTTTTTT; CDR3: CASSPTGALFDGELFF
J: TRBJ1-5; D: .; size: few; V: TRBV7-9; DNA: TGTGCCAGCAGCTCATCAGGGGCGCTGGGCAATCAGCCCCAGCATTTT; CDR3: CASSSSGALGNQPQHF
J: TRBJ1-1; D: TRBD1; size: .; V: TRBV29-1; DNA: TGCAGCGTTGGCTGGTTTGGAAGACAGGGGTTAACTGAAGCTTTCTTT; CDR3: CSVGWFGRQGLTEAFF
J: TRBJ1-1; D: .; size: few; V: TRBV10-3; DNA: TGTGCCATCAGTGAGGATCGCGCGGCCCCAGAAGCTTTCTTT; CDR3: CAISEDRAAPEAFF